This TCR beta chain was obtained from a study of CD8+ T cells in alopecia areata. Extraction and reverse transcription of RNA yielded cDNA as the sequencing template. Method: immunoSEQ multiplex PCR; TCRdb's copy keeps in-frame clones and lacks some. This sample yields around 290,000 clones, of which about 62% are seen a single time; more than 1.5% belongs to the top ten. Study results and caveats: Scalp clonality and expanded CD8+ clones among the top 100 fell significantly with tofacitinib.

After removal of 7 bases from V and 4 bases from J, the junction contained 9 bases not matched to a gene. The CDR3 totals 13 residues. Germline-derived CDR1 and CDR2 are SQVTM and ANQGSEA. Treatment defined: oral pan-JAK inhibitor, 5-10 mg twice daily. Researchers took lesional scalp punch biopsies and peripheral blood from people who were alopecia areata patients. With respect to this clone: Its antigen is not known.

This specimen consisted of CD4+ T cells sorted from blood, obtained at week 24, from a patient treated with tofacitinib. The TCR comes from a human donor with alopecia areata. This sequence joins TRBV29-1 and TRBJ1-2, with TRBD1 matching 7 bases. The CDR3 reads CSALTGPSYGYTF. For the CDR3, the DNA is TGCAGCGCTCTGACAGGGCCCAGCTATGGCTACACCTTC.